This is a list of T cell receptor beta chains from one sample in a study of T cells expressing NK-cell markers. With the 5' RACE reads reprocessed, TCRdb shows one record per CDR3 protein and no DNA. The sample includes a few hundred thousand distinct CDR3 sequences. What was sequenced was blood T cells: a sorted CD56 or NKG2C T cell subset, CD4+ or CD8+ T cells, or bulk PBMC T cells (not recorded which). The receptors come from a man aged 18-70 years in good health. Both conserved end residues are part of each CDR3.

>14|TRBV6-2/TRBV6-3|TRBJ2-3
CASRITGLTDTQYF
>13|TRBV6-1|TRBJ1-1
CASRSKDSTEAFF
>14|TRBV10-3|TRBJ2-2
CAALAGGNTGELFF
>15|TRBV2|TRBJ1-1
CASGERGNLNTEAFF
>15|TRBV6-5|TRBJ2-3
CASSSLTGDPDTQYF
>13|TRBV5-1|TRBJ2-2
CASRDWKTGELFF
>16|TRBV12-3/TRBV12-4|TRBJ2-1
CASSTRGGRTTNEQFF
>17|TRBV20-1|TRBJ2-1
CSAKGLAGGGSYNEQFF
>15|TRBV5-1|TRBJ1-1
CASSPRGGRNTEAFF
>14|TRBV28|TRBJ1-5
CASRHGQGGQPQHF
>16|TRBV9|TRBJ2-1
CASSPLGTSGNDEQFF
>14|TRBV12-3/TRBV12-4|TRBJ1-2
CASTDRKANYGYTF
>15|TRBV11-2|TRBJ2-7
CASSLERGRSYEQYF
>15|TRBV6-5|TRBJ2-5
CASSSRLGGAETQYF
>12|TRBV3-1|TRBJ1-2
CASGGGPYGYTF
>13|TRBV7-2|TRBJ2-7
CASSLDVTREQYF
>14|TRBV6-1|TRBJ1-3
CASSDHPGSGTIYF
>18|TRBV5-1|TRBJ2-3
CASSLGAGSGGATDTQYF
>14|TRBV20-1|TRBJ1-1
CSARDVAGGTEAFF
>14|TRBV7-3|TRBJ2-1
CASSSGGIYNEQFF
>13|TRBV24-1|TRBJ1-5
CATSDFANQPQHF
>14|TRBV4-1|TRBJ1-4
CASSPGTPNEKLFF
>13|TRBV6-6|TRBJ1-2
CASSPRSNSGYTF
>14|TRBV6-1|TRBJ2-1
CASNRASKYNEQFF
>15|TRBV27|TRBJ1-1
CASSLYPRGVTEAFF
>15|TRBV4-1|TRBJ2-3
CASSQGQGPRDTQYF
>16|TRBV11-2|TRBJ2-5
CASSTYGGGPQETQYF
>17|TRBV15|TRBJ2-3
CATSRPGERGVTDTQYF
>17|TRBV6-4|TRBJ2-2
CASSDVVRVTGTGELFF
>15|TRBV18|TRBJ1-3
CASSPTGDYGNTIYF
>15|TRBV4-1|TRBJ1-2
CASSQIGTGYYGYTF
>15|TRBV20-1|TRBJ1-2
CSARPPGLFNYGYTF
>18|TRBV4-2|TRBJ2-5
CASSQDHWASGGQETQYF
>15|TRBV11-2|TRBJ2-5
CASSPEGQGQETQYF
>14|TRBV12-3/TRBV12-4|TRBJ2-1
CASTPGGSYNEQFF
>16|TRBV3-1|TRBJ1-2
CASSSRTGGIVFGYTF
>13|TRBV29-1|TRBJ2-7
CSVEGGQGGEQYF
>13|TRBV2|TRBJ2-7
CAGALGPRNTQYF
>14|TRBV5-6|TRBJ2-3
CASSGGQGPNTQYF
>17|TRBV4-2|TRBJ2-7
CASSQDGDVGSWGEQYF
>15|TRBV6-2/TRBV6-3|TRBJ2-2
CASSFTGYYTGELFF